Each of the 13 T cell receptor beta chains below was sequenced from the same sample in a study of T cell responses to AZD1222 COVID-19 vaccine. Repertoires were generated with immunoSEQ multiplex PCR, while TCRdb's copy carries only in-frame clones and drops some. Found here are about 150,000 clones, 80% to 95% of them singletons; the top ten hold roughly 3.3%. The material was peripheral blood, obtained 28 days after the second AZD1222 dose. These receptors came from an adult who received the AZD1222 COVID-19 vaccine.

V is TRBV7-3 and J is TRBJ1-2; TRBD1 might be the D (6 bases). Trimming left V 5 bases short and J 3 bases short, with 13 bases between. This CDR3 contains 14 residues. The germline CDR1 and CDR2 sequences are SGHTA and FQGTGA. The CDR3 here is CASSPKTGDYGYTF. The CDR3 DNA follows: TGTGCCAGCAGCCCAAAGACAGGCGACTATGGCTACACCTTC.

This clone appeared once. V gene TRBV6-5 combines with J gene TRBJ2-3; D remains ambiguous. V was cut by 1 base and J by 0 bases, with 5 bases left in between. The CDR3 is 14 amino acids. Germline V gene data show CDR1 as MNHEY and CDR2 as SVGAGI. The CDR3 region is CASSYYLSTDTQYF. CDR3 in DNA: TGTGCCAGCAGTTACTACCTTAGCACAGATACGCAGTATTTT.

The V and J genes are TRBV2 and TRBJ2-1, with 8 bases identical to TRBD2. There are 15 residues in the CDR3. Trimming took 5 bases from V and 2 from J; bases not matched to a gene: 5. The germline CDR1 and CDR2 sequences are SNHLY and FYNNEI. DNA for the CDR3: TGTGCCAGCAGTTCTGGACTAGCAGCCTACAATGAGCAGTTCTTC. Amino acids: CASSSGLAAYNEQFF.

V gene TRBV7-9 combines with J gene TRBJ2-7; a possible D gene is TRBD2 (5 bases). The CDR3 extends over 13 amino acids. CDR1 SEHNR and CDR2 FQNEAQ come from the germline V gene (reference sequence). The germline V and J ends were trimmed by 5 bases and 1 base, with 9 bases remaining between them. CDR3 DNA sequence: TGTGCCAGCAGCCCGGACTGGTCCTACGAGCAGTACTTC. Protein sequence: CASSPDWSYEQYF.

The CDR3 reads CASSEATVTYEQYF. DNA of the CDR3: TGTGCCAGCAGTGAAGCAACTGTCACCTACGAGCAGTACTTC. V is TRBV6-1 and J is TRBJ2-7; D not certain. The V end was cut by 0 bases, the J end by 2 bases, with 8 bases between. The CDR3 covers 14 residues. Per germline, CDR1 MNHNS and CDR2 SASEGT.

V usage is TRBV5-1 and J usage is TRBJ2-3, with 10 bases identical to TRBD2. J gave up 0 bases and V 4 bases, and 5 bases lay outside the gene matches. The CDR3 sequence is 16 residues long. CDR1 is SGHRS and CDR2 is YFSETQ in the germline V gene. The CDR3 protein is CASSPRTSGSTDTQYF. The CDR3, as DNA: TGCGCCAGCAGCCCCCGGACTAGCGGTAGCACAGATACGCAGTATTTT.

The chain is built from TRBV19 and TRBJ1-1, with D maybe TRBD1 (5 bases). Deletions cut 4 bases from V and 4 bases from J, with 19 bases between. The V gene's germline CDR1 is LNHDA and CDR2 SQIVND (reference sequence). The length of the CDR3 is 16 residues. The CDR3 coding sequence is TGTGCCAGTAGTACGCGGGACGGGAGGATGGTCACTGAAGCTTTCTTT. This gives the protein CASSTRDGRMVTEAFF.

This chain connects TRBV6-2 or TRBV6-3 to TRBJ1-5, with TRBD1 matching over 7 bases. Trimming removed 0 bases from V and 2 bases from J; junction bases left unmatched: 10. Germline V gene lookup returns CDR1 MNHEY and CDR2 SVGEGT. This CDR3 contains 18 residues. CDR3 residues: CASSYSPGRGFRNQPQHF. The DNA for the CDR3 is TGTGCCAGCAGTTACTCCCCAGGCAGGGGGTTTCGCAATCAGCCCCAGCATTTT.

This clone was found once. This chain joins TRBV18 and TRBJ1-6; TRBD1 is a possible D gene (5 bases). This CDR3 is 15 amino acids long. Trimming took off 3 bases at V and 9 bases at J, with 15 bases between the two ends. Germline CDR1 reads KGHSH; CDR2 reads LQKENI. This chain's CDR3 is CASSPRVFSGSPLHF. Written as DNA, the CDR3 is TGTGCCAGCTCACCCAGGGTCTTCTCGGGTTCACCCCTCCACTTT.

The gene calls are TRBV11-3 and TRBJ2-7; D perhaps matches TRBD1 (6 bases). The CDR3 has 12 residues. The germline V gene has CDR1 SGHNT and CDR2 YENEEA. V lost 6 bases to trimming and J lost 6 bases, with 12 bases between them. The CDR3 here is CASSPRGSEQYF. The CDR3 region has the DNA TGTGCCAGCAGTCCCAGGGGCTCCGAGCAGTACTTC.

The CDR3 here is CASSRTGGNYGYTF. The CDR3 DNA is TGTGCCAGCAGTAGGACAGGGGGCAACTATGGCTACACCTTC. The rearrangement joins TRBV2 to TRBJ1-2; 11 bases map to TRBD1. V was pared by 5 bases and J by 2 bases, with 1 base of the junction left unmatched. CDR1 and CDR2 (germline): SNHLY, FYNNEI. There are 14 residues in the CDR3.

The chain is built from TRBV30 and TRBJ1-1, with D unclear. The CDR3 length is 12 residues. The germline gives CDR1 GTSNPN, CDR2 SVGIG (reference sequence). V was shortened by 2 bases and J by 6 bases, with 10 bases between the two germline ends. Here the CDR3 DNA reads TGTGCCTGGAGTTGGGGAATCTCTGAAGCTTTCTTT. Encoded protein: CAWSWGISEAFF.

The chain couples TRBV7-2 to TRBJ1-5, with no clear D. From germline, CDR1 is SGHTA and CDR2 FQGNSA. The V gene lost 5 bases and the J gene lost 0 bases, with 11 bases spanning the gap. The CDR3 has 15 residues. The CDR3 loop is CASSQTGSSNQPQHF. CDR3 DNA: TGTGCCAGCAGCCAGACGGGGAGTAGCAATCAGCCCCAGCATTTT.